This paragraph reports one T cell receptor beta chain. The data are from a study of T cell responses to AZD1222 COVID-19 vaccine. Clones were sequenced by immunoSEQ multiplex PCR, and TCRdb holds only the in-frame ones, with some missing. The profile shows some 130,000 clones, roughly 90% of them singletons. The V gene's germline CDR1 is SEHNR and CDR2 FQNEAQ (reference sequence). V lost 2 bases to trimming and J lost 0 bases, with 8 bases between them. This CDR3 has 15 residues. The sequence was obtained from an adult in good health. This rearrangement joins TRBV7-9 to TRBJ1-3; unclear D gene. The sequenced sample was peripheral blood, obtained on day 0 of AZD1222 vaccination. The CDR3 DNA reads TGTGCCAGCAGCTTATACATTGACTCTGGAAACACCATATATTTT. As protein: CASSLYIDSGNTIYF. The complete variable domain, with remaining parts taken from reference TRBV7-9 and TRBJ1-3, reads DTGVSQNPRHKITKRGQNVTFRCDPISEHNRLYWYRQTLGQGPEFLTYFQNEAQLEKSRLLSDRFSAERPKGSFSTLEIQRTEQGDSAMYLCASSLYIDSGNTIYFGEGSWLTVV.